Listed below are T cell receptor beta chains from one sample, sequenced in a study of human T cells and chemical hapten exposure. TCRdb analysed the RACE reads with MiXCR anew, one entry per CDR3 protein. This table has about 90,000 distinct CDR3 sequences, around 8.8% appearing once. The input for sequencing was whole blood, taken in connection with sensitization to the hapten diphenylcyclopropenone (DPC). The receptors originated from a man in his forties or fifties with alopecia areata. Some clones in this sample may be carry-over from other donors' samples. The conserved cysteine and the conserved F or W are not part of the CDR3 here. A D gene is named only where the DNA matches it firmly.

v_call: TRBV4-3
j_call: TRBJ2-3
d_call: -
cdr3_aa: ASSQDLAATSTDTQY

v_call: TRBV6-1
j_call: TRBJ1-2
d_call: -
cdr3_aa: ASSRTDSNYGYT

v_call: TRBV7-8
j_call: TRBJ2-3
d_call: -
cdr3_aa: ASSAQPSTDTQY

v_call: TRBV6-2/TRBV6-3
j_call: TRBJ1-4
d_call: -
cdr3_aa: ASRRFSGTNEKLF

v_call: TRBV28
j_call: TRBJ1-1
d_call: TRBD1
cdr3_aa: ASSFLPRGQGGKTEAF

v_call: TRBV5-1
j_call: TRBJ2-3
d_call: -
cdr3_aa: ASSLRGLSTDTQY

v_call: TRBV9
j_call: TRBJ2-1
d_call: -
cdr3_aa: ASSVRGDGRDTSYNEQF

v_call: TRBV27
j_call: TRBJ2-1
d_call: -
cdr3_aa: ASSLRARSSYNEQF

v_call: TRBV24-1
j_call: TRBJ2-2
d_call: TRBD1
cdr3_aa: ATSDAGTANTGELF

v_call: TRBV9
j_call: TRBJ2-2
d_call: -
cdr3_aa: ASSVLGLTGELF

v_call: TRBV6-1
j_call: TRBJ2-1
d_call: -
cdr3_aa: ASRHNSGGGEQF

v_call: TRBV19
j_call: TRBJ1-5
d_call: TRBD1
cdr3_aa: ASSIWTGDQPQH

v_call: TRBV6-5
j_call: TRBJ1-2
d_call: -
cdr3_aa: ASSLDGFYGYT

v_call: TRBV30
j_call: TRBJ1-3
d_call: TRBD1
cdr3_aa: ARTGGQGTDTIY

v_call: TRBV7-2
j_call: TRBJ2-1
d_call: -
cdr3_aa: ASSLYEGNEQF

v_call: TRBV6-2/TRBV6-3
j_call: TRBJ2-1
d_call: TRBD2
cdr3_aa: ASSYLVLAGRSYNEQF

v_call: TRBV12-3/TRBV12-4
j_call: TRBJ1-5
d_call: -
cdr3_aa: ASSLAGSNQPQH

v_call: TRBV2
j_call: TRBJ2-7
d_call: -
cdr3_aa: ASSEERAESYEQY

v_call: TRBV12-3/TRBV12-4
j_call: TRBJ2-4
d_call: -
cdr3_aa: ASRPQRGLDIQY

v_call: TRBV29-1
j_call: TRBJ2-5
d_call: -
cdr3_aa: SVRGLQETQY

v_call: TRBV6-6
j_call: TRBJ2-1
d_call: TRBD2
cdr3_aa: ASRYGLAGGRSYNEQF

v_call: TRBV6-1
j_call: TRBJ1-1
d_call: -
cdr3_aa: ASSEAEARGTEAF

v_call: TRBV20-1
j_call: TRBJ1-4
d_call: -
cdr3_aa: SAHSRGSRREKLF

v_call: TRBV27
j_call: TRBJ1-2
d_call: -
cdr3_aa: ASRAHTTANYGYT

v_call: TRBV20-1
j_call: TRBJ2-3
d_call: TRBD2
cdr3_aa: SASSGRQGDTQY

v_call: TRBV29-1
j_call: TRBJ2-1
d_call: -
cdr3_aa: SVGVGFHEQF

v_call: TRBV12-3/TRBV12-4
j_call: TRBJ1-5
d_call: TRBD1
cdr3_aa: ASTGQENSNQPQH